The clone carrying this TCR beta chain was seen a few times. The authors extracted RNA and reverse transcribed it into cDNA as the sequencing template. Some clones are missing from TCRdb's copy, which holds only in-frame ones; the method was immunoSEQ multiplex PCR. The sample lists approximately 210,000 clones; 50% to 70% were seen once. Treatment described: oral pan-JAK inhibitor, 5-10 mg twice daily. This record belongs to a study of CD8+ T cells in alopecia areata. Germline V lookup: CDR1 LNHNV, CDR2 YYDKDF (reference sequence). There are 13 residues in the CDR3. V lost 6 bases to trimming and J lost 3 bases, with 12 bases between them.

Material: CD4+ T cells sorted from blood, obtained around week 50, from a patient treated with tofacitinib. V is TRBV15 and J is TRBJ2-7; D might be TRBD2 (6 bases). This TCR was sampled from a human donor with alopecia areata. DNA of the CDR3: TGTGCCACCAGTTCTAACGGGGGCTACGAGCAGTACTTC. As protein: CATSSNGGYEQYF.